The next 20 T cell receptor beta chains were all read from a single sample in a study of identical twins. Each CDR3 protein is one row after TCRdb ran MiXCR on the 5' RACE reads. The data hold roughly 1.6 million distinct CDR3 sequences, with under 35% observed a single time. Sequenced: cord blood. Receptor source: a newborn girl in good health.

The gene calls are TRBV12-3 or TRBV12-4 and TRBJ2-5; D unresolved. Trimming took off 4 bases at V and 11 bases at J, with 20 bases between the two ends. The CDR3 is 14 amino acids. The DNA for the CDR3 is TGTGCCAGCAGTTCCAGGCTTTCCTACAATGAGCAGTACTTC. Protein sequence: CASSSRLSYNEQYF.

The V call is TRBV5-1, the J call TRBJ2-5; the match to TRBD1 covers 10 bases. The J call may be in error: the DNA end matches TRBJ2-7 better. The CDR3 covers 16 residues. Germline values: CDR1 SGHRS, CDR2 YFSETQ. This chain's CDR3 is CASSLTRTGGIGEQYF. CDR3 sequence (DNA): TGCGCCAGCAGCTTGACCCGGACAGGGGGGATCGGCGAGCAGTACTTC.

The CDR3 here is CASSLVLYYEQYF. The CDR3 DNA is TGTGCCAGCAGCTTAGTTCTGTACTACGAGCAGTACTTC. This chain uses TRBV7-9 with TRBJ2-7; D call uncertain. The germline V and J ends were trimmed by 1 base and 3 bases, with 7 bases remaining between them. The length of the CDR3 is 13 residues. CDR1 and CDR2 (germline): SEHNR, FQNEAQ (reference sequence). Combining the CDR3 with reference TRBV7-9 and TRBJ2-7 gives the whole variable domain DTGVSQNPRHKITKRGQNVTFRCDPISEHNRLYWYRQTLGQGPEFLTYFQNEAQLEKSRLLSDRFSAERPKGSFSTLEIQRTEQGDSAMYLCASSLVLYYEQYFGPGTRLTVT.

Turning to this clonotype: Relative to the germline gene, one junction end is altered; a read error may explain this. The CDR3 protein is CASSLEGGQSLAKNIQYF. As DNA, the CDR3 is TGCGCCAGCAGTTTGGAGGGGGGACAGTCATTAGCCAAAAACATTCAGTACTTC. The chain employs TRBV5-1 and TRBJ2-4, with D maybe TRBD1 (7 bases). The CDR3 consists of 18 residues. Germline V lookup: CDR1 SGHRS, CDR2 YFSETQ.

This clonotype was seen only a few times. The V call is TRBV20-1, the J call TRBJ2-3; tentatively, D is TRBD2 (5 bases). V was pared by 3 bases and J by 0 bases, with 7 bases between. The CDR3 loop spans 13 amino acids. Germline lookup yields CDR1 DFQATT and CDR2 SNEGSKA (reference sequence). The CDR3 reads CSASKRSTDTQYF. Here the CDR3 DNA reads TGCAGTGCTAGTAAGCGGAGCACAGATACGCAGTATTTT.

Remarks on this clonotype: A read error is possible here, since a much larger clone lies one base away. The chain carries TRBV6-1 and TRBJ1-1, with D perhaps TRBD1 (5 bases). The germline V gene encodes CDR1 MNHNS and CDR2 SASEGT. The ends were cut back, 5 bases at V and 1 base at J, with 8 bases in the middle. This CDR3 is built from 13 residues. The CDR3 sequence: CASSHTGNTEAFF. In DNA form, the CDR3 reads TGTGCCAGCAGTCACACAGGGAACACTGAAGCTTTCTTT.

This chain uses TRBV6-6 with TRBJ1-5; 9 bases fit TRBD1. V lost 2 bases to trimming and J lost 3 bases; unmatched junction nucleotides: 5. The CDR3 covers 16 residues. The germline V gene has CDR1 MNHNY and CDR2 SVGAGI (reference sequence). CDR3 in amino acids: CASSYRTGALNQPQHF. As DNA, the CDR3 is TGTGCCAGCAGTTACAGGACAGGGGCTCTCAATCAGCCCCAGCATTTT.

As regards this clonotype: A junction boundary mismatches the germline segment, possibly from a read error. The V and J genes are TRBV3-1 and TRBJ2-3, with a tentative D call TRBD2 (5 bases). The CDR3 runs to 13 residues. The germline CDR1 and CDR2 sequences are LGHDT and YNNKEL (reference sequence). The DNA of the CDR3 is TGTGCCGGCAGTTTAGCGTACACAGATACGCAGTATTTT. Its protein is CAGSLAYTDTQYF.

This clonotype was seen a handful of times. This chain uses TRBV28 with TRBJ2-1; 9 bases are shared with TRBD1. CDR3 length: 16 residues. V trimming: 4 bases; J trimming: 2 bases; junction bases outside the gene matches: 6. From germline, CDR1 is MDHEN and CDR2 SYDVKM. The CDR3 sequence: CASSSPRDRAYNEQFF. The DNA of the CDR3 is TGTGCCAGCAGTTCTCCCCGGGACAGGGCCTACAATGAGCAGTTCTTC.

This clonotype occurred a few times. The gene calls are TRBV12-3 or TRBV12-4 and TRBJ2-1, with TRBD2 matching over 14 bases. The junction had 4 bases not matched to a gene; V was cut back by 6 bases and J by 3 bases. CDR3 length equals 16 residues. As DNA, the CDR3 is TGTGCCAGCAGGGGGACTAGCGGGAGAGTCTACAATGAGCAGTTCTTC. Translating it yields CASRGTSGRVYNEQFF.

The CDR3 region is CASGGQGAKNIQYF. For the CDR3, the DNA is TGTGCCAGCGGGGGACAGGGGGCCAAAAACATTCAGTACTTC. This rearrangement joins TRBV6-1 to TRBJ2-4, with 10 bases matching TRBD1. CDR1 MNHNS and CDR2 SASEGT come from the germline V gene. Trimming cost V 8 bases and J 1 base; bases outside gene matches: 2. The CDR3 has 14 amino acids.

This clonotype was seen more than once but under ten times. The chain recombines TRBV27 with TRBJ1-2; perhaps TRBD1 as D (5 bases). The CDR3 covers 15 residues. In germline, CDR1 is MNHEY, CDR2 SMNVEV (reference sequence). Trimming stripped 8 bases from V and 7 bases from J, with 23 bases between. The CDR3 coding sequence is TGTGCCAGCCGTCCGGGGCAGTCCCCAGGTGGTGGCTACACCTTC. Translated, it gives CASRPGQSPGGGYTF.

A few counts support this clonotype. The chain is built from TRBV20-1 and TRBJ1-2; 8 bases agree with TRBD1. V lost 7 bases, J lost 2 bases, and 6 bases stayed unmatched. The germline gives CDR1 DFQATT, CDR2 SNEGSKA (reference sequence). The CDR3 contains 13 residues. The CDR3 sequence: CSGTTGVNYGYTF. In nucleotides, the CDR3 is TGCAGTGGGACGACAGGGGTGAACTATGGCTACACCTTC.

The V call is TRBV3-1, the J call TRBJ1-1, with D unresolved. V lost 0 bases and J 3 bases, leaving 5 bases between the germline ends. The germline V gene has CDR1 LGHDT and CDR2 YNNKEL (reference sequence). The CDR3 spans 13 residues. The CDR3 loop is CASSQETYTEAFF. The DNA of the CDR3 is TGTGCCAGCAGCCAAGAGACCTACACTGAAGCTTTCTTT.

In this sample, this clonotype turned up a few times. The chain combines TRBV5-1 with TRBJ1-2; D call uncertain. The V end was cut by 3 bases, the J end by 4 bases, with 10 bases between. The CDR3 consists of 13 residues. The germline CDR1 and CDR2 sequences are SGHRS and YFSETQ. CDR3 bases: TGCGCCAGCAGCTCGCCCCACACCTATGGCTACACCTTC. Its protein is CASSSPHTYGYTF. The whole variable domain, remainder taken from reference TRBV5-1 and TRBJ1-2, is KAGVTQTPRYLIKTRGQQVTLSCSPISGHRSVSWYQQTPGQGLQFLFEYFSETQRNKGNFPGRFSGRQFSNSRSEMNVSTLELGDSALYLCASSSPHTYGYTFGSGTRLTVV.

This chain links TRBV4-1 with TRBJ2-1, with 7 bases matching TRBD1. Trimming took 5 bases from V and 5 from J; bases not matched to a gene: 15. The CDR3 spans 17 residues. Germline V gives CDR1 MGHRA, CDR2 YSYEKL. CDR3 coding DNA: TGCGCCAGCAGCTATGGGACAGCCTTTAAGCCGAACAATGAGCAGTTCTTC. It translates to CASSYGTAFKPNNEQFF.

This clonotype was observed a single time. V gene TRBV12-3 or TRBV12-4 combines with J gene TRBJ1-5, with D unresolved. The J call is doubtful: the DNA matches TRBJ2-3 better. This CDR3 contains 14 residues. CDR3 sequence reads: CASSERAVNQPQYF. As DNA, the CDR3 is TGTGCCAGCAGCGAAAGGGCAGTCAATCAGCCCCAGTATTTT.

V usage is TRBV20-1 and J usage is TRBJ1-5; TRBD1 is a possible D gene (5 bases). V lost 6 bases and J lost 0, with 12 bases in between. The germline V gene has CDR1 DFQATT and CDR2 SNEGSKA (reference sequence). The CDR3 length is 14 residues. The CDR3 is CSALSQGSNQPQHF. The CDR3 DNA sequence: TGCAGTGCCCTAAGTCAGGGTAGCAATCAGCCCCAGCATTTT.

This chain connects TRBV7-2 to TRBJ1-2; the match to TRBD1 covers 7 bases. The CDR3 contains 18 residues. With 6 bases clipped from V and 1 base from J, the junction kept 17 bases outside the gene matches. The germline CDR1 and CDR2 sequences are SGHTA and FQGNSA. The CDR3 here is CASSPNRDSLPRNYGYTF. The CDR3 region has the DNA TGTGCCAGCAGTCCGAACCGGGACAGTTTACCCCGTAACTATGGCTACACCTTC.

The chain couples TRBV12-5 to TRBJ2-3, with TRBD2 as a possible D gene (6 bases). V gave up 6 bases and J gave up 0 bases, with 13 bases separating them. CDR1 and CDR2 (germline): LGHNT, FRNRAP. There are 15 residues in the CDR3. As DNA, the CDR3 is TGTGCTAGTGGCGCGGGACCTCTTAGCACAGATACGCAGTATTTT. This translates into CASGAGPLSTDTQYF.